One and the same sample provided the 6 T cell receptor beta chains below, sequenced in a study of neoadjuvant anti-PD-1 for oral cavity cancer. Clones were read by immunoSEQ multiplex PCR, and TCRdb kept only the in-frame ones, dropping some. Seen here are 12,000 to 15,000 clones, around 70% observed once, and the top ten hold 2.5% to 3%. The sequencing used PBMCs, collected before nivolumab (anti-PD-1) treatment. The source of these receptors is a person aged 35-79 years with oral cavity squamous cell carcinoma.

A few counts support this clone. The chain uses TRBV4-1 and TRBJ1-6; 7 bases agree with TRBD1. CDR1 and CDR2 (germline): MGHRA, YSYEKL. The CDR3 spans 14 residues. Losses at the gene ends were 4 bases for V and 7 bases for J; bases not matched to a gene: 4. DNA of the CDR3: TGCGCCAGCAGCCGAGGGACAGTCAATTCACCCCTCCACTTT. This encodes CASSRGTVNSPLHF.

Only one count was recorded for this clone. The chain recombines TRBV14 with TRBJ2-7; perhaps TRBD2 as D (6 bases). The CDR3 is 12 amino acids. V gave up 6 bases and J gave up 7 bases, with 13 bases separating them. Germline V gene data show CDR1 as SGHDN and CDR2 as FVKESK. As DNA, the CDR3 is TGTGCCAGCAGGGGACTGGCGGGTGAGCAGTACTTC. Its translation: CASRGLAGEQYF.

This sequence joins TRBV4-1 and TRBJ2-7; no reliable D call. Germline lookup yields CDR1 MGHRA and CDR2 YSYEKL. Deletions cut 1 base from V and 0 bases from J, with 10 bases between. The CDR3 sequence is 15 residues long. The CDR3 loop is CASSQVASLSYEQYF. CDR3 sequence (DNA): TGCGCCAGCAGCCAAGTTGCATCGCTCTCCTACGAGCAGTACTTC.

V usage is TRBV5-1 and J usage is TRBJ2-5; 15 positions agree with TRBD2. CDR3 length equals 18 residues. CDR1 and CDR2 from the germline V gene are SGHRS and YFSETQ. The ends lost 0 bases at V and 5 bases at J; junction bases unmatched: 8. The CDR3 DNA follows: TGCGCCAGCAGCTTGGCACCGGGACTAGCGGGAGGTGCGGAGACCCAGTACTTC. Amino acids: CASSLAPGLAGGAETQYF.

This rearrangement joins TRBV7-3 to TRBJ2-5, with a weak D call TRBD1 (5 bases). This CDR3 contains 14 residues. Trimming pared 1 base from V and 3 bases from J, leaving 9 bases between. The germline V gene encodes CDR1 SGHTA and CDR2 FQGTGA. CDR3 DNA: TGTGCCAGCAGCTTAAGTCCAGGGAAAGAGACCCAGTACTTC. Its protein product is CASSLSPGKETQYF. The full variable domain, rest sourced from reference TRBV7-3 and TRBJ2-5, is GAGVSQTPSNKVTEKGKYVELRCDPISGHTALYWYRQSLGQGPEFLIYFQGTGAADDSGLPNDRFFAVRPEGSVSTLKIQRTERGDSAVYLCASSLSPGKETQYFGPGTRLLVL.

Only one count was recorded for this clone. The gene calls are TRBV27 and TRBJ1-3; D is perhaps TRBD1 (5 bases). Germline V gene data show CDR1 as MNHEY and CDR2 as SMNVEV (reference sequence). This CDR3 region has 14 residues. Between the trimmed V and J ends, which lost 6 bases and 0 bases, there was a span of 9 bases. The CDR3 nucleotides read TGTGCCAGCAGGGGACGGTTCTCTGGAAACACCATATATTTT. Its translation is CASRGRFSGNTIYF.